The T cell receptor (beta chain) under discussion was sequenced for a study of graft-versus-host responses after intestinal transplantation. Across the whole study: Multivisceral, liver-intestinal, or isolated intestinal grafts went to recipients. Each patient got anti-thymocyte globulin induction, then tacrolimus and steroids for about 3 years. Points from the study as a whole: Some GvH clones were seen earlier in gut or blood, suggesting intestinal origin.

On this clone: What it binds is not known.

TCRdb's copy holds only in-frame clones and misses some; the assay was immunoSEQ multiplex PCR. The sample carries around 110,000 clones, over 75% recorded once. The origin of this receptor is a human donor who received an intestinal transplant. This specimen was unstimulated CD4+ T cells sorted from spleen or lymph node cells, taken before intestinal transplant.

CDR3 DNA: TGTGCCAGCAGCCCGGGTCCAATAGCCCAAGAGACCCAGTACTTC. Its translation: CASSPGPIAQETQYF. The rearrangement joins TRBV14 to TRBJ2-5; no reliable D call. Trimming took off 4 bases at V and 1 base at J, with 13 bases between the two ends. Germline assignment: CDR1 SGHDN and CDR2 FVKESK. The CDR3 runs to 15 residues.